Following are 22 T cell receptor beta chains from one sample sequenced in a study of Graves' ophthalmopathy and Graves' hyperthyroidism. From RNA, the CDR3 regions of TCR beta chains were amplified and sequenced. HTBI primers were used in a first-round RT-PCR, which preceded a second-round multiplex PCR. One entry per CDR3 protein, called by TCRdb with MiXCR from the multiplex PCR reads. Among just over 600,000 distinct CDR3 sequences listed, 20% to 25% were seen once. Material for sequencing was peripheral blood. The receptor source for this set is a woman under 30 with stable Graves' hyperthyroidism. Some clones in this sample may be carry-over from other donors' samples.

This clonotype was observed at least ten times. V is TRBV6-2 or TRBV6-3 and J is TRBJ1-3, with 8 bases that match TRBD1. Looked up from germline, CDR1 is MNHEY and CDR2 is SVGEGT. The CDR3 covers 18 residues. V lost 4 bases and J lost 0; bases outside the gene matches: 11. The CDR3 region has the DNA TGTGCCAGCAGTTCACCTACAGGGGGAACATTCTCTGGAAACACCATATATTTT. This sequence encodes CASSSPTGGTFSGNTIYF.

CDR3 DNA sequence: TGTGCCAGCAGTTACTCAGGGGGCGCGGACGAGCAGTACTTC. It yields the protein CASSYSGGADEQYF. J is TRBJ2-7 and V is TRBV6-5; 7 bases are a match to TRBD1. The V segment lost 0 bases and the J segment 5 bases; nucleotides outside the gene matches: 4. The CDR3 is made up of 14 amino acids. The germline V gene has CDR1 MNHEY and CDR2 SVGAGI.

This clonotype was found many times. The chain has TRBV15 and TRBJ1-1; no firm D call. This CDR3 contains 13 residues. Deletions cut 0 bases from V and 3 bases from J, with 5 bases between. Per germline, CDR1 LNHNV and CDR2 YYDKDF (reference sequence). The CDR3 loop is CATSRDLDTEAFF. The CDR3 nucleotides read TGTGCCACCAGCAGAGATCTGGACACTGAAGCTTTCTTT.

This clonotype has only one observation. This chain connects TRBV6-1 to TRBJ1-5; TRBD1 aligns across 7 bases. The germline V gene encodes CDR1 MNHNS and CDR2 SASEGT. This CDR3 is built from 15 residues. V gave up 2 bases and J gave up 4 bases; unmatched junction bases: 5. The CDR3 DNA reads as TGTGCCAGCAGTGAAATAGCAGGGGGAAATCAGCCCCAGCATTTT. Translated, it gives CASSEIAGGNQPQHF.

This clonotype was found a few times. A much larger clone is a single base away; this may be a read error. The rearrangement joins TRBV6-1 to TRBJ2-7, with no clear D. The CDR3 has 13 residues. Germline V gives CDR1 MNHNS, CDR2 SASEGT. The CDR3 nucleotides are TGTGCCAGCAGTGAAGCCGGCAGCGTTGAGCAGCACTTC. Residues: CASSEAGSVEQHF.

This clonotype was found many times. The chain combines TRBV30 with TRBJ1-1; unclear D gene. V dropped 4 bases and J dropped 1 base, with 13 bases sitting between them. The germline gives CDR1 GTSNPN, CDR2 SVGIG (reference sequence). The CDR3 sequence is 14 residues long. The DNA of the CDR3 is TGTGCCTGGACTAAGGTACAGCCGAACACTGAAGCTTTCTTT. Protein: CAWTKVQPNTEAFF.

The sample holds a few counts of this clonotype. This clone may be a read error of a much larger clone one base away. This rearrangement joins TRBV13 to TRBJ2-7; 8 positions agree with TRBD1. Per the germline V gene, CDR1 is PRHDT and CDR2 is FYEKMQ (reference sequence). With 8 bases clipped from V and 2 bases from J, the junction kept 14 bases outside the gene matches. This CDR3 contains 16 residues. The chain's CDR3 is CASCSTNRGLTYEQYF. CDR3 in DNA: TGTGCCAGCTGCTCAACCAACAGGGGGTTAACCTACGAGCAGTACTTC. Together with reference TRBV13 and TRBJ2-7, the CDR3 gives the full variable domain: AAGVIQSPRHLIKEKRETATLKCYPIPRHDTVYWYQQGPGQDPQFLISFYEKMQSDKGSIPDRFSAQQFSDYHSELNMSSLELGDSALYFCASCSTNRGLTYEQYFGPGTRLTVT.

At least ten counts were recorded for this clonotype. The V call is TRBV20-1, the J call TRBJ2-7, with unresolved D. Per the germline V gene, CDR1 is DFQATT and CDR2 is SNEGSKA (reference sequence). With 2 bases removed from V and 2 bases from J, the gap between germline ends came to 10 bases. The CDR3 length is 13 residues. The CDR3 protein is CSARNALPYEQYF. The CDR3 DNA is TGCAGTGCTAGAAACGCGCTGCCCTACGAGCAGTACTTC.

The chain combines TRBV10-3 with TRBJ2-2; 11 bases match TRBD2. There are 13 residues in the CDR3. V lost 9 bases, J lost 3 bases, and 0 bases stayed unmatched. Germline assignment: CDR1 ENHRY and CDR2 SYGVKD. As DNA, the CDR3 is TGTGCCATGGGACTAGCGGACACCGGGGAGCTGTTTTTT. Protein: CAMGLADTGELFF.

V usage is TRBV25-1 and J usage is TRBJ2-5; D may match TRBD1 or TRBD2 (6 bases each). V shed 5 bases and J shed 3 bases, with 16 bases lying between them. The CDR3 consists of 15 residues. Germline V gives CDR1 MGHDK, CDR2 SYGVNS. The CDR3 DNA reads as TGTGCCAGCAGTTTTTCTCGGGGGCTGGAAGAGACCCAGTACTTC. Translated, it gives CASSFSRGLEETQYF.

This clonotype appeared many times. V usage is TRBV15 and J usage is TRBJ1-1; no clear D gene. V was pared by 4 bases and J by 4 bases, with 13 bases between. There are 14 residues in the CDR3. The germline V gene encodes CDR1 LNHNV and CDR2 YYDKDF (reference sequence). CDR3 region: CATSIRDGSTEAFF. DNA for the CDR3: TGTGCCACCAGCATCCGCGACGGCAGCACTGAAGCTTTCTTT.

There are a few counts of this clonotype. V usage is TRBV20-1 and J usage is TRBJ1-5; D is unclear. CDR1 and CDR2 from the germline V gene are DFQATT and SNEGSKA (reference sequence). Trimming removed 5 bases from V and 0 bases from J, with 11 bases in between. The CDR3 runs to 14 residues. CDR3 nucleotide sequence: TGCAGTGCTTACCCCCGCTATAGCAATCAGCCCCAGCATTTT. This gives the protein CSAYPRYSNQPQHF.

The table lists this clonotype with many counts. The genes are TRBV6-2 or TRBV6-3 and TRBJ2-2; 8 nucleotides match TRBD1. CDR1 is MNHEY, CDR2 SVGEGT, per germline. J lost 3 bases, V lost 2 bases, and 8 bases had no gene match. The CDR3 has 17 amino acids. CDR3 nucleotides: TGTGCCAGCAGTTACCCGCCAGGGGGCGCGTACACCGGGGAGCTGTTTTTT. It codes for CASSYPPGGAYTGELFF.

This clonotype came up a few times. This chain joins TRBV5-6 and TRBJ1-1; D not certain. Trimming pared 2 bases from V and 1 base from J, leaving 24 bases between. This CDR3 region has 19 residues. CDR1 is SGHDT and CDR2 is YYEEEE in the germline V gene. In nucleotides, the CDR3 is TGTGCCAGCAGCTTATCTTGGCTTGGTGGACCGACTTCGAACACTGAAGCTTTCTTT. Protein sequence: CASSLSWLGGPTSNTEAFF.

This clonotype was counted a few times. This chain links TRBV6-1 with TRBJ1-2; a weak D match, TRBD1 (6 bases). The germline V and J ends were trimmed by 6 bases and 5 bases, with 16 bases remaining between them. This CDR3 is built from 14 residues. Germline CDR1 reads MNHNS; CDR2 reads SASEGT. The CDR3 here is CASRTRDTPYGYTF. CDR3 bases: TGTGCCAGCAGAACCCGGGACACCCCGTATGGCTACACCTTC.

This clonotype has at least ten counts. J is TRBJ1-5 and V is TRBV6-2 or TRBV6-3; TRBD1 matches at 9 bases. The CDR3 spans 18 residues. V shed 2 bases and J 4 bases; nucleotides not matched to a gene: 12. CDR1 is MNHEY, CDR2 SVGEGT, per germline. CDR3 residues: CASSYRTGADARNQPQHF. The DNA for the CDR3 is TGTGCCAGCAGTTACCGGACAGGGGCTGACGCTAGGAATCAGCCCCAGCATTTT.

This clonotype came up many times. V and J are TRBV28 and TRBJ1-1; D not resolved. Germline V gene sequence: CDR1 MDHEN, CDR2 SYDVKM. Trimming removed 6 bases at V and 6 bases at J, with 8 bases between. The length of the CDR3 is 11 residues. CDR3 sequence: CASRAGPEAFF. The DNA for the CDR3 is TGTGCCAGCAGGGCTGGGCCTGAAGCTTTCTTT.

This clonotype occurred a few times. The gene calls are TRBV7-2 and TRBJ2-5; no clear D gene. The CDR3 contains 11 residues. Germline CDR1 and CDR2: SGHTA and FQGNSA. The V and J ends lost 6 bases and 5 bases respectively, with 7 bases between them. The CDR3 coding sequence is TGTGCCAGCAGATTCGGGGAGACCCAGTACTTC. Residues: CASRFGETQYF.

As concerns this clonotype: One base away lies a much larger clone, so this may be a sequencing read error. The CDR3 carries no conserved terminal phenylalanine or tryptophan, so it likely arises from a read error. The genes are TRBV19 and TRBJ1-1; D gene ambiguous. V lost 0 bases to trimming and J lost 6 bases, with 5 bases between them. The CDR3 spans 12 residues. The germline V gene has CDR1 LNHDA and CDR2 SQIVND (reference sequence). CDR3 in DNA: TGTGCCAGTAGTATAGACGAGTCTGAAGCTTTCGTT. This sequence encodes CASSIDESEAFV.

This clonotype has a count of ten or more. CDR3 nucleotide sequence: TGTGCCAGCACGAAGAGATGGAGCGAAGCTTTCTTT. Protein product: CASTKRWSEAFF. The rearrangement links TRBV6-1 to TRBJ1-1, with D uncertain. Trimming took off 7 bases at V and 8 bases at J, with 14 bases between the two ends. CDR3 size: 12 residues. Per the germline V gene, CDR1 is MNHNS and CDR2 is SASEGT.

This clonotype was found once. The chain couples TRBV7-6 to TRBJ1-3, with D possibly TRBD1 on 6 matching bases. This CDR3 region has 14 residues. V lost 2 bases to trimming and J lost 6 bases, with 11 bases between them. The germline V gene has CDR1 SGHVS and CDR2 FNYEAQ. The CDR3 protein is CASSLMGTQNTIYF. In DNA form, the CDR3 reads TGTGCCAGCAGCTTAATGGGGACACAAAACACCATATATTTT.

This clonotype was counted ten times or more. The chain uses TRBV6-5 and TRBJ2-7, with D maybe TRBD2 (7 bases). Germline CDR1 is MNHEY and CDR2 is SVGAGI. Deletions cut 0 bases from V and 3 bases from J, with 9 bases between. CDR3 length equals 14 residues. The CDR3 DNA reads as TGTGCCAGCAGTTACTCGAGGGGGGGCTACGAGCAGTACTTC. This gives the protein CASSYSRGGYEQYF.